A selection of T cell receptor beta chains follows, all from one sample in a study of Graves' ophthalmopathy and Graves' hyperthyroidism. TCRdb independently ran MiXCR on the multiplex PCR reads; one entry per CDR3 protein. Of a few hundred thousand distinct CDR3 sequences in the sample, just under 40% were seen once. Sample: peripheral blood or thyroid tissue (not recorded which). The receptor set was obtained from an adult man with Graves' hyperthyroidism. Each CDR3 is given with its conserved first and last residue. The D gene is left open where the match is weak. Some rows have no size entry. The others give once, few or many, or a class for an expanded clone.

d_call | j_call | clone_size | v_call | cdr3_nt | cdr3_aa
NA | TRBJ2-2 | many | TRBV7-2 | TGTGCCAGCAGCTTAGACGGAGGACCGAACACCGGGGAGCTGTTTTTT | CASSLDGGPNTGELFF
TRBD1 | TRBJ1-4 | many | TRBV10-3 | TGTGCCATCAGTGGGCCGGGACAGGGTGGAGGCGAAAAACTGTTTTTT | CAISGPGQGGGEKLFF
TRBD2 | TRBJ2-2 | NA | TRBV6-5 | TGTGCCAGCAGTTACGGAGGGAGGGGTGCCGGGGAGCTGTTTTTT | CASSYGGRGAGELFF
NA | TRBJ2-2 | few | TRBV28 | TGTGCCAGCTCCAGGGTTATCGCCGGGGAGCTGTTTTTT | CASSRVIAGELFF
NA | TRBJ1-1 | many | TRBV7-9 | TGTGCCAGCAGCTTAGTTGGGGATGTCACTGAAGCTTTCTTT | CASSLVGDVTEAFF
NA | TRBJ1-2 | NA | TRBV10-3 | TGTGCCAGCAGTCCCGCGGGCCGCGGGGGCACTGAAGCTTTCTATGGCTACACCTTC | CASSPAGRGGTEAFYGYTF
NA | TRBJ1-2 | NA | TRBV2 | TGTGCCAGCAGTGTTGGGGGACCTTCTAACTATGGCTACACCTTC | CASSVGGPSNYGYTF
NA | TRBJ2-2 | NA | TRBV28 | TGTGCCAGCAGTTTCCTCCCCACTCAGGGCTCCGGGGAGCTGTTTTTT | CASSFLPTQGSGELFF
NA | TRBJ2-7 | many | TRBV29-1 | TGCAGCGTTGCAGGGACCCGCTCCTACGAGCAGTACTTC | CSVAGTRSYEQYF
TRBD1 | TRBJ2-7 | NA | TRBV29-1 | TGCAGCACAGGACAGGGATCGAGCGAGCAGTACTTC | CSTGQGSSEQYF
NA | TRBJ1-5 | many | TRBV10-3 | TGTGCCATCAGCGCAGGGACGGGTCAGCCCCAGCATTTT | CAISAGTGQPQHF
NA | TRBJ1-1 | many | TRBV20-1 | TGCAGTGCCAGTAGTTACCAGAGAGACACTGAAGCTTTCTTT | CSASSYQRDTEAFF
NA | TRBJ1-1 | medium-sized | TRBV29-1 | TGCAGCGTTGATAAAGGACGTTATGGGACTGAAGCTTTCTTT | CSVDKGRYGTEAFF
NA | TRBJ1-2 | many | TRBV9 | TGTGCCAGCAGCGCCTCAGGGGTCGGTGGCTACACCTTC | CASSASGVGGYTF
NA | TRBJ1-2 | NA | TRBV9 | TGTGCCAGCGCCCAGGGATCGGGGAATAATGGCTACACCTTC | CASAQGSGNNGYTF
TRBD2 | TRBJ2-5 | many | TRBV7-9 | TGTGCCAGCAGTCCCCGGACTAGCGAAGAGACCCAGTACTTC | CASSPRTSEETQYF
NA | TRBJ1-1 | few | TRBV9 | TGTGCCAGCAGCCCAGAGGGGTGGCACATAGATGAAGCTTTCTTT | CASSPEGWHIDEAFF
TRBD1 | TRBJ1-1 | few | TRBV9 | TGTGCCAGCTCACCATTCTCCGGGACAGGGAGTACTGAAGCTTTCTTT | CASSPFSGTGSTEAFF
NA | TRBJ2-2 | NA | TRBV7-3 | TGTGCCAGCAGCTTAGCCAGAACCGGGGAGCTGCTTTTT | CASSLARTGELLF
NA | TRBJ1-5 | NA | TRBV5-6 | TGTGCCAGCAGCTTATCTCATACAAGCAATCAGCCCCCGCATTTT | CASSLSHTSNQPPHF
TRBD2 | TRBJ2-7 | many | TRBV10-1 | TGCGCCAGCAGGAGATGGACTAGCGACATGTACGAGCAGTACTTC | CASRRWTSDMYEQYF
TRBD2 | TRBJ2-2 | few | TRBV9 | TGTGCCAGCAGCGTAGCTGGCGGGGGGGCGAACACCGGGGAGCTGTTTTTT | CASSVAGGGANTGELFF
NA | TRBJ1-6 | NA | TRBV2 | TGTGCCAGCAGTCCCACAGGGTATGGTTCACCCCTCCACTTT | CASSPTGYGSPLHF
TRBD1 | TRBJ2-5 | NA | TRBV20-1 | TGCAGTGCTAGAGTGGGACAGGGAGCGGTACAAGAGACCCAGTACTTC | CSARVGQGAVQETQYF
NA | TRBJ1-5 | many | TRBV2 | TGTGCCAGCAGTGAGTCGTTCTGGGGGGGATATAGCAATCAGCCCCAGCATTTT | CASSESFWGGYSNQPQHF
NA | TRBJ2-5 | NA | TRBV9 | TGTGCCAGCAGCGTAGTCGGGGGTGAGACCCAGTACTTC | CASSVVGGETQYF
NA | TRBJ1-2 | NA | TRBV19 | TGTGCCAGTAGTATTGGGCTAGGACAGATACTACTTAACTATGGCTACACCTTC | CASSIGLGQILLNYGYTF
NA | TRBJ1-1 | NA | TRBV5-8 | TGTGCCAGCAGCCGCCGGTGGGGGGGCCAGGCGAGTGCTTTCTTT | CASSRRWGGQASAFF
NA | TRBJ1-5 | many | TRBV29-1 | TGCAGCGTTGGGGGACAAAGTAGCAATCAGCCCCAGCATTTT | CSVGGQSSNQPQHF
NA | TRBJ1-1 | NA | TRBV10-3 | TGTGCCATCAGGGGCTATGACTGGAACACTGAAGCTTTCTTT | CAIRGYDWNTEAFF
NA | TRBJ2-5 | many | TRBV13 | TGTGCCAGCAGCACCCGGACAGAAGAGACCCAGTACTTC | CASSTRTEETQYF
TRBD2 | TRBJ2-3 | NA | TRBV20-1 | TGCAGTGCTAGAAGACTAGCGGATAGCACAGATACGCAGTATTTT | CSARRLADSTDTQYF